A single sample gave rise to the 20 T cell receptor beta chains below, sequenced in a study of tumor-infiltrating lymphocytes in primary liver carcinoma. Blood RNA was derived from unsorted whole blood, and germline DNA was extracted too. A constant-region primer primed TCR beta cDNA synthesis from about 530 ng of total RNA. Researchers made the TCR beta libraries by running three nested multiplex PCR rounds with slightly modified ARM-PCR. The first two PCR rounds used TRBV1-TRBV30 forward primers with a C-beta reverse primer, 10 cycles each. TCRdb independently ran MiXCR on the multiplex PCR reads; one entry per CDR3 protein. The sample contains 310,000 or so distinct CDR3 sequences, almost 60% of which appear only once. Sequenced material: peripheral blood. All receptors derive from a woman younger than 45 with primary liver carcinoma and hepatitis B virus infection.

Points on this clonotype: The junction departs from the called germline gene at one end, perhaps through a read error. The chain joins TRBV5-5 to TRBJ1-1; the D is unclear. The CDR3 extends over 15 amino acids. Germline CDR1 is SGHKS and CDR2 is YYEKEE (reference sequence). This CDR3 reads CASNLGVVSGTEAFF. The CDR3 nucleotides are TGTGCCAGCAACTTGGGAGTGGTATCGGGCACTGAAGCTTTCTTT.

Notes on this clonotype: A much larger clone is a single base away; this may be a read error. This chain connects TRBV6-1 to TRBJ2-7; 8 nucleotides match TRBD2. The CDR3 loop spans 13 amino acids. The J segment lost 7 bases and the V segment lost 0 bases, leaving 2 bases of the junction unmatched. Germline V gene data show CDR1 as MNHNS and CDR2 as SASEGT. CDR3 loop: CASSEAPGGEQYF. The CDR3 nucleotides read TGTGCCAGCAGTGAAGCGCCGGGGGGGGAGCAGTACTTC.

As regards this clonotype: The conserved phenylalanine or tryptophan normally closing the CDR3 is absent here, so this likely arose from a read error. The chain employs TRBV11-1 and TRBJ2-7; 9 nucleotides agree with TRBD2. This CDR3 has 18 amino acids. Germline V gene sequence: CDR1 SGHAT, CDR2 FQDESV (reference sequence). CDR3 coding DNA: TGTGCTAGCAGCTCCTTTCGCGCGACTAGCGGAATTACCTACGAGCAGTACTCC. Translating gives CASSSFRATSGITYEQYS.

About this clonotype itself: A much larger clone differs from this one at a single base, so this may be a read error. The genes are TRBV6-2 or TRBV6-3 and TRBJ2-3; D is unclear. The better agreement between TRBJ2-7 and the DNA end casts doubt on the J call. Germline CDR1 and CDR2: MNHEY and SVGEGT. There are 14 residues in the CDR3. The CDR3 DNA sequence: TGTGCCAGCACCCCAGTGCCCCAGACCTACGAGCAGTACTTC. Residues: CASTPVPQTYEQYF.

This clonotype came up a few times. The chain is built from TRBV29-1 and TRBJ1-2, with a weak D call TRBD1 (6 bases). The V end was cut by 5 bases, the J end by 8 bases, with 24 bases between. The CDR3 runs 15 residues. CDR1 SQVTM and CDR2 ANQGSEA come from the germline V gene. CDR3 DNA: TGCAGCGTTATCAAACGGGCAAGGGGGGCCCCAGGCTACACCTTC. This codes for CSVIKRARGAPGYTF.

V and J are TRBV19 and TRBJ2-1, with TRBD2 matching 10 bases. Losses at the gene ends were 3 bases for V and 4 bases for J; bases not matched to a gene: 3. From germline, CDR1 is LNHDA and CDR2 SQIVND (reference sequence). The CDR3 consists of 15 residues. In nucleotides, the CDR3 is TGTGCCAGTAGTATGAGGACTAGCGGTTACAATGAGCAGTTCTTC. The encoded protein is CASSMRTSGYNEQFF.

This clonotype was seen only once. Sequence at one end of the junction differs from germline and may be a read error. DNA of the CDR3: TGCGCCAGCAGCTTAGTTTACAATCAGCCCCAGCATTTT. This codes for CASSLVYNQPQHF. The rearrangement uses TRBV11-2 and TRBJ1-5; D ambiguous. Germline V CDR1 and CDR2: SGHAT, FQNNGV. The CDR3 covers 13 residues.

This clonotype has ten or more counts. The rearrangement uses TRBV12-3 or TRBV12-4 and TRBJ2-5, with D possibly being TRBD2 (5 bases). Trimming took 5 bases from V and 2 from J, leaving 12 bases between them. The CDR3 totals 14 residues. CDR3 in amino acids: CASSTRTAQETQYF. CDR3 bases: TGTGCCAGCAGTACCCGGACTGCGCAAGAGACCCAGTACTTC.

About this clonotype: This may be a read error, as it is one base from a much larger clone. The chain combines TRBV4-1 with TRBJ2-7; D is perhaps TRBD1 (6 bases). Per the germline V gene, CDR1 is MGHRA and CDR2 is YSYEKL. This CDR3 has 13 residues. The CDR3 coding sequence is TGCGTCAGCAGCCAGGAAGGGGGATACGAGCAGTACTTC. This encodes CVSSQEGGYEQYF.

Remarks on this clonotype: An end of the junction differs from the germline gene, which may be a read error. The chain combines TRBV28 with TRBJ2-5, with 9 bases that match TRBD1. The germline CDR1 and CDR2 sequences are MDHEN and SYDVKM. The CDR3 is made up of 15 amino acids. DNA for the CDR3: TGTACCAGCAGGAAAACAGGGGGCGGCTCAGAGACCCAGTACTTC. It translates to CTSRKTGGGSETQYF. The full variable domain, its missing parts supplied by reference TRBV28 and TRBJ2-5, is DVKVTQSSRYLVKRTGEKVFLECVQDMDHENMFWYRQDPGLGLRLIYFSYDVKMKEKGDIPEGYSVSREKKERFSLILESASTNQTSMYLCTSRKTGGGSETQYFGPGTRLLVL.

This clonotype was observed a handful of times. The CDR3 is CASSPTGMWETQYF. CDR3 DNA sequence: TGTGCCAGCAGCCCAACGGGAATGTGGGAGACCCAGTACTTC. The V gene is TRBV12-3 or TRBV12-4, the J gene TRBJ2-5; TRBD2 is a possible D gene (5 bases). This CDR3 has 14 residues. The V end was cut by 6 bases, the J end by 5 bases, with 16 bases between.

Turning to this clonotype: Lacking the conserved final phenylalanine or tryptophan, this CDR3 likely reflects a read error. The DNA is left out, because the CDR3 cannot be placed on it with certainty; the CDR3 is given as TCRdb lists it. The chain joins TRBV11-3 to TRBJ2-1; the table's TRBD2 call for D was not verified on the DNA. From germline, CDR1 is SGHNT and CDR2 YENEEA. The CDR3 adds up to 13 amino acids, both ends counted. The CDR3 is CASSPTSDNELFS.

About this clonotype: This may come from a read error, since a much larger clone is one base off. The chain employs TRBV29-1 and TRBJ2-2; 9 nucleotides agree with TRBD2. Trimming at V came to 6 bases and at J to 1 base, leaving 9 bases not matched to a gene. CDR3 size: 16 residues. The germline V gene encodes CDR1 SQVTM and CDR2 ANQGSEA. The CDR3 DNA follows: TGCAGCGTGAAAGAGGCACTAGCGGGGAACACCGGGGAGCTGTTTTTT. As protein: CSVKEALAGNTGELFF.

In the case of this clonotype: Given the absence of the conserved phenylalanine or tryptophan at the CDR3 end, a read error is likely. The chain employs TRBV5-5 and TRBJ1-1, with D unclear. V gave up 0 bases and J gave up 0 bases, with 3 bases separating them. The CDR3 spans 13 residues. Germline-derived CDR1 and CDR2 are SGHKS and YYEKEE (reference sequence). For the CDR3, the DNA is TGTGCCAGCAGCTTGGACCTGAACACTGAAGCTTTCTCT. Amino acids: CASSLDLNTEAFS.

As regards this clonotype: The junction and the germline gene differ at one end; a read error may be behind it. The V gene is TRBV28, the J gene TRBJ2-5; D is possibly TRBD1 or TRBD2 (6 bases each). Germline V gives CDR1 MDHEN, CDR2 SYDVKM. The length of the CDR3 is 15 residues. The CDR3 sequence: CAINRRLGGGETQYF. DNA for the CDR3: TGCGCCATCAACAGGAGGCTAGGAGGGGGGGAGACCCAGTACTTC.

This clonotype was seen more than once but under ten times. The chain is built from TRBV28 and TRBJ1-4, with D unclear. Trimming pared 8 bases from V and 3 bases from J, leaving 13 bases between. CDR1 MDHEN and CDR2 SYDVKM come from the germline V gene. This CDR3 has 14 residues. CDR3 sequence (DNA): TGTGCCAGCTCTACCAGAACCCCTAATGAAAAACTGTTTTTT. It specifies CASSTRTPNEKLFF.

This chain uses TRBV4-2 with TRBJ2-1; a possible D gene is TRBD2 (6 bases). Trimming removed 1 base at V and 0 bases at J, with 13 bases between. The germline V gene encodes CDR1 LGHNA and CDR2 YNFKEQ. The CDR3 is made up of 17 amino acids. CDR3 region: CASSQVRSGTSYNEQFF. CDR3 bases: TGTGCCAGCAGCCAAGTCCGTAGCGGAACCTCCTACAATGAGCAGTTCTTC.

Regarding this clonotype: This may be a read error, as it is one base from a much larger clone. The rearrangement joins TRBV6-2 or TRBV6-3 to TRBJ1-5; no clear D gene. This CDR3 contains 16 residues. V was clipped by 2 bases and J by 7 bases, with 18 bases between them. Germline CDR1 reads MNHEY; CDR2 reads SVGEGT. The CDR3, as DNA: TGTGCCAGCAGTTACACATACGGGAGGTACAGCCAGCCCCAGCATTTT. Translation gives CASSYTYGRYSQPQHF.

The J gene is TRBJ1-2, the V gene TRBV12-3 or TRBV12-4; the D is unclear. The CDR3 sequence is 14 residues long. Deletions cut 4 bases from V and 8 bases from J, with 17 bases between. The CDR3 protein is CASSSRIGRVGYTF. The CDR3, as DNA: TGTGCCAGCAGTTCTCGGATAGGGAGAGTGGGCTACACCTTC.

The J gene is TRBJ2-7, the V gene TRBV4-1; 9 bases align to TRBD1. With V trimmed by 1 base and J by 3 bases, 4 bases remained unmatched. From germline, CDR1 is MGHRA and CDR2 YSYEKL. The CDR3 contains 15 residues. CDR3 bases: TGCGCCAGCAGCCAAGTTGAGACAGGGGGCTACGAGCAGTACTTC. It translates to CASSQVETGGYEQYF.